Below, 8 T cell receptor beta chains from the same sample are listed, as sequenced in a study of T-cell reconstitution after alpha-beta-depleted transplantation in children. The authors prepared the TCRbeta library with unique molecular identifiers. TCRdb called the PCR reads again in MiXCR, with one record for every CDR3 protein. The sample lists about 460,000 distinct CDR3 sequences; approximately 12% were seen once. Here the sequenced sample was PBMCs from the stem cell graft donor, taken from the stem cell graft. These receptors all stem from a human donor who donated a stem cell graft to a child with combined immunodeficiency.

This clonotype was seen many times. This sequence joins TRBV29-1 and TRBJ2-5; unclear D gene. Trimming cost V 5 bases and J 3 bases, with 10 bases left between them. Germline CDR1 reads SQVTM; CDR2 reads ANQGSEA. CDR3 size: 12 residues. The CDR3 protein is CSVLEGEETQYF. In DNA, the CDR3 is TGCAGCGTTTTGGAAGGAGAAGAGACCCAGTACTTC. The complete variable domain, with remaining parts taken from reference TRBV29-1 and TRBJ2-5, reads SAVISQKPSRDICQRGTSLTIQCQVDSQVTMMFWYRQQPGQSLTLIATANQGSEATYESGFVIDKFPISRPNLTFSTLTVSNMSPEDSSIYLCSVLEGEETQYFGPGTRLLVL.

The chain links TRBV11-2 to TRBJ2-6; D tentatively fits TRBD1 or TRBD2 (5 bases each). Trimming cost V 1 base and J 0 bases, with 13 bases left between them. The CDR3 runs 18 residues. Germline V gives CDR1 SGHAT, CDR2 FQNNGV. This chain's CDR3 is CASSLVWGISSGANVLTF. The CDR3 DNA reads TGTGCCAGCAGCTTAGTCTGGGGGATAAGCTCTGGGGCCAACGTCCTGACTTTC.

This clonotype showed up just a few times. CDR3 in amino acids: CASSSGTSGSNEQYF. DNA of the CDR3: TGTGCCAGCAGCTCGGGGACTAGCGGGAGTAACGAGCAGTACTTC. The genes are TRBV9 and TRBJ2-7, with 14 positions matching TRBD2. From germline, CDR1 is SGDLS and CDR2 YYNGEE. With V trimmed by 4 bases and J by 5 bases, 5 bases remained unmatched. This CDR3 is built from 15 residues.

This clonotype turned up a few times. This sequence joins TRBV24-1 and TRBJ2-7; maybe TRBD2 (5 bases). The germline gives CDR1 KGHDR, CDR2 SFDVKD. This CDR3 comprises 15 residues. V lost 2 bases and J lost 3, with 13 bases in between. In nucleotides, the CDR3 is TGTGCCACCAGTGATTCCCAGGACTTAGACTACGAGCAGTACTTC. Residues: CATSDSQDLDYEQYF.

The V gene is TRBV4-3, the J gene TRBJ2-7; D unresolved. Trimming took 0 bases from V and 9 from J, leaving 12 bases between them. This CDR3 is built from 13 residues. CDR1 and CDR2 (germline): LGHNA, YSLEER. The CDR3 coding sequence is TGCGCCAGCAGCCAAGATCGGGCTGGTACGCAGTACTTC. The encoded protein is CASSQDRAGTQYF.

CDR3 in amino acids: CASEPRETGGYEQYF. CDR3 bases: TGTGCCAGCGAACCCAGGGAGACAGGGGGTTACGAGCAGTACTTC. V gene TRBV25-1 combines with J gene TRBJ2-7; 9 bases are a match to TRBD1. V lost 8 bases to trimming and J lost 4 bases; unmatched junction nucleotides: 12. Per germline, CDR1 MGHDK and CDR2 SYGVNS. The CDR3 runs to 15 residues.

The J gene is TRBJ2-5, the V gene TRBV28, with a weak D call TRBD2 (7 bases). V shed 6 bases and J shed 7 bases, with 30 bases lying between them. Germline V gene lookup returns CDR1 MDHEN and CDR2 SYDVKM. The CDR3 is 18 residues long. The CDR3 spells CASRGGDDIITSRGTQYF. For the CDR3, the DNA is TGTGCCAGCAGAGGGGGGGACGATATTATTACTTCTCGGGGGACCCAGTACTTC.

This clonotype was found many times. The V gene is TRBV12-3 or TRBV12-4, the J gene TRBJ2-1; D unresolved. This CDR3 comprises 13 residues. The V end lost 10 bases, the J end lost 0 bases, and 10 bases lay between the germline ends. CDR3 nucleotides: TGTGCCAACCAGTTTACCTCCTACAATGAGCAGTTCTTC. As protein: CANQFTSYNEQFF.